Presented here are 29 T cell receptor beta chains from one specimen sequenced in a study of radiation and T cells in renal cell carcinoma. The treatment was: treatment-naive control, cytoreductive nephrectomy. Profiling relied on immunoSEQ multiplex PCR, and the TCRdb table lists in-frame clones only, not all of them. The sample yields about 25,000 clones, 55% to 70% seen once. Sequenced material: tumor tissue, taken from a patient whose treatment was nephrectomy without radiotherapy. The receptor set was obtained from a middle-aged man with renal cell carcinoma.

Worth noting for this clone: At one end, the junction sequence differs from germline, possibly due to a read error. The chain couples TRBV6-1 to TRBJ2-7; 9 bases are a match to TRBD1. CDR1 and CDR2 from the germline V gene are MNHNS and SASEGT. The CDR3 has 15 amino acids. The CDR3 bases are TGTGCCACCACCAGCACAGGGGGCGCGCAGTACGGGCAGTACTTC. It encodes CATTSTGGAQYGQYF.

This clone is medium-sized in the sample. The chain uses TRBV7-9 and TRBJ2-5; D might be TRBD1 or TRBD2, each matching 5 bases. The germline V and J ends were trimmed by 6 bases and 5 bases, with 16 bases remaining between them. The CDR3 is made up of 14 amino acids. Germline V gives CDR1 SEHNR, CDR2 FQNEAQ (reference sequence). The CDR3 region has the DNA TGTGCCAGCAGGGGACCCACGTCTTTGGAGACCCAGTACTTC. It specifies CASRGPTSLETQYF. Combining the CDR3 with reference TRBV7-9 and TRBJ2-5 gives the whole variable domain DTGVSQNPRHKITKRGQNVTFRCDPISEHNRLYWYRQTLGQGPEFLTYFQNEAQLEKSRLLSDRFSAERPKGSFSTLEIQRTEQGDSAMYLCASRGPTSLETQYFGPGTRLLVL.

This sequence joins TRBV10-2 and TRBJ1-2, with 10 positions matching TRBD1. The CDR3 totals 11 residues. CDR1 and CDR2 from the germline V gene are WSHSY and SAAADI. V dropped 3 bases and J dropped 14; count of bases not matched to a gene: 3. The CDR3 nucleotides read TGCGCCAGCAGTGAAGACAGGGGGCAGACCTTC. It encodes CASSEDRGQTF.

The rearrangement links TRBV5-4 to TRBJ2-3; D is undetermined. This CDR3 spans 12 amino acids. The germline V and J ends were trimmed by 4 bases and 0 bases, with 3 bases remaining between them. Germline V lookup: CDR1 SGHNT, CDR2 YYREEE (reference sequence). The DNA of the CDR3 is TGTGCCAGCAGCACTAGCACAGATACGCAGTATTTT. Its protein is CASSTSTDTQYF. The whole variable domain, remainder taken from reference TRBV5-4 and TRBJ2-3, is ETGVTQSPTHLIKTRGQQVTLRCSSQSGHNTVSWYQQALGQGPQFIFQYYREEENGRGNFPPRFSGLQFPNYSSELNVNALELDDSALYLCASSTSTDTQYFGPGTRLTVL.

The V gene is TRBV6-1, the J gene TRBJ2-4; TRBD1 matches at 10 bases. Germline V gives CDR1 MNHNS, CDR2 SASEGT. The CDR3 has 15 amino acids. V dropped 5 bases and J dropped 5; count of bases not matched to a gene: 6. The CDR3 bases are TGTGCCAGCAGTAGACAGGGGGCGGTCCAAAACATTCAGTACTTC. It codes for CASSRQGAVQNIQYF.

The rearrangement links TRBV28 to TRBJ1-6; possibly TRBD1 for D (5 bases). Germline-derived CDR1 and CDR2 are MDHEN and SYDVKM. Trimming cost V 7 bases and J 3 bases, with 16 bases left between them. The CDR3 covers 16 residues. The CDR3 DNA sequence: TGTGCCAGCATGGGGCCCGCGATATACTATAATTCACCCCTCCACTTT. It is translated as CASMGPAIYYNSPLHF.

This chain connects TRBV19 to TRBJ1-2, with 8 bases identical to TRBD1. The CDR3 covers 13 residues. V shed 5 bases, J shed 6 bases, and the junction held 5 bases outside the gene matches. Germline V gives CDR1 LNHDA, CDR2 SQIVND (reference sequence). The CDR3 DNA is TGTGCCAGTAGTGGACAGGGCGGGGATGGCTACACCTTC. Translated, it gives CASSGQGGDGYTF.

This chain's CDR3 is CASSFMAGISYNEQFF. The CDR3, as DNA: TGTGCCAGCAGCTTTATGGCAGGGATCTCCTACAATGAGCAGTTCTTC. The chain links TRBV7-8 to TRBJ2-1; D may be TRBD1 (5 bases). Germline assignment: CDR1 SGHVS and CDR2 FQNEAQ. With 3 bases removed from V and 0 bases from J, the gap between germline ends came to 12 bases. The CDR3 covers 16 residues.

V usage is TRBV5-1 and J usage is TRBJ2-5; D is possibly TRBD2 (5 bases). The germline CDR1 and CDR2 sequences are SGHRS and YFSETQ. V shed 3 bases and J shed 2 bases, with 14 bases lying between them. CDR3 size: 15 residues. Written as DNA, the CDR3 is TGCGCCAGCAGCTGGAGGCCTGGCAGACAAGAGACCCAGTACTTC. Protein: CASSWRPGRQETQYF.

The chain has TRBV4-2 and TRBJ2-1, with 10 bases aligning to TRBD2. After removal of 3 bases from V and 3 bases from J, the junction contained 11 bases not matched to a gene. The germline V gene has CDR1 LGHNA and CDR2 YNFKEQ. The CDR3 is 18 amino acids. The CDR3 DNA follows: TGTGCCAGCAGCCATGCTGAAAGCGGGAGGGCCAACTACAATGAGCAGTTCTTC. Amino acids: CASSHAESGRANYNEQFF.

The chain couples TRBV5-1 to TRBJ2-3, with TRBD2 as a possible D gene (6 bases). Trimming cost V 4 bases and J 6 bases, with 15 bases left between them. CDR1 is SGHRS, CDR2 YFSETQ, per germline. The CDR3 contains 14 residues. CDR3 amino acids: CASSQLAPSDTQYF. The CDR3 nucleotides read TGCGCCAGCAGCCAACTAGCTCCCTCGGATACGCAGTATTTT.

The rearrangement joins TRBV6-5 to TRBJ1-2; 7 bases are shared with TRBD1. This CDR3 spans 11 amino acids. The ends lost 9 bases at V and 5 bases at J; junction bases unmatched: 3. Germline-derived CDR1 and CDR2 are MNHEY and SVGAGI. CDR3 sequence (DNA): TGTGCCAGTCAACAGGGGTATGGCTACACCTTC. Translating it yields CASQQGYGYTF.

The chain recombines TRBV16 with TRBJ2-7, with D maybe TRBD1 (5 bases). The length of the CDR3 is 14 residues. V dropped 4 bases and J dropped 0 bases, with 10 bases sitting between them. Per germline, CDR1 KGHSY and CDR2 FQNENV. In DNA, the CDR3 is TGTGCCAGCAGCCCCCAACAGGCCTCCTACGAGCAGTACTTC. Its protein is CASSPQQASYEQYF. The variable domain in full, completed from reference TRBV16 and TRBJ2-7, reads GEEVAQTPKHLVRGEGQKAKLYCAPIKGHSYVFWYQQVLKNEFKFLISFQNENVFDETGMPKERFSAKCLPNSPCSLEIQATKLEDSAVYFCASSPQQASYEQYFGPGTRLTVT.

This clone was observed a few times. The V and J genes are TRBV10-2 and TRBJ2-2; no reliable D call. The germline V gene has CDR1 WSHSY and CDR2 SAAADI. The V gene lost 0 bases and the J gene lost 12 bases, with 14 bases spanning the gap. This CDR3 comprises 14 residues. CDR3 residues: CASSESRQILKLFF. The CDR3 nucleotides are TGCGCCAGCAGTGAGTCAAGACAAATCTTAAAGCTGTTTTTT.

This chain connects TRBV7-9 to TRBJ1-2; 7 nucleotides agree with TRBD1. This CDR3 region has 14 residues. Trimming cost V 7 bases and J 6 bases; bases outside gene matches: 11. Germline lookup yields CDR1 SEHNR and CDR2 FQNEAQ (reference sequence). The CDR3 DNA reads as TGTGCCAGCACTGGGGGGACAGATGCCAATGGCTACACCTTC. Protein product: CASTGGTDANGYTF.

A few counts support this clone. The chain recombines TRBV19 with TRBJ1-1; the D gene is possibly TRBD1 (5 bases). Trimming cost V 6 bases and J 6 bases, with 14 bases left between them. In germline, CDR1 is LNHDA, CDR2 SQIVND (reference sequence). This CDR3 spans 13 amino acids. The CDR3 sequence: CASRREGRSEAFF. The CDR3 bases are TGTGCCAGTAGGAGAGAGGGGAGGTCTGAAGCTTTCTTT.

This clone was seen more than once but under ten times. CDR3 nucleotide sequence: TGTGCCAGCAGCACACGGACAGGGGGCATTGAAGCTTTCTTT. Amino acids: CASSTRTGGIEAFF. The chain uses TRBV5-4 and TRBJ1-1; 11 bases line up with TRBD1. The CDR3 covers 14 residues. Looked up from germline, CDR1 is SGHNT and CDR2 is YYREEE (reference sequence). V shed 4 bases and J 7 bases; nucleotides not matched to a gene: 6.

In this sample, this clone turned up many times. The chain recombines TRBV2 with TRBJ1-2, with a tentative D call TRBD1 (6 bases). This CDR3 spans 11 amino acids. V was cut by 11 bases and J by 8 bases, with 15 bases left in between. Germline assignment: CDR1 SNHLY and CDR2 FYNNEI. The CDR3 nucleotides read TGTGCCCCCCGGGGGCTTGGGGGCTACACCTTC. Its protein is CAPRGLGGYTF.

The V gene is TRBV7-8, the J gene TRBJ2-1; 11 nucleotides line up with TRBD2. Germline loops: CDR1 SGHVS, CDR2 FQNEAQ. This CDR3 spans 16 amino acids. J gave up 2 bases and V 5 bases, and 5 bases lay outside the gene matches. The DNA of the CDR3 is TGTGCCAGCAGCCCTTTAGCGGGAGGGGCCTACAATGAGCAGTTCTTC. It translates to CASSPLAGGAYNEQFF.

J is TRBJ2-1 and V is TRBV9, with 7 bases identical to TRBD2. CDR3 length equals 16 residues. CDR1 and CDR2 (germline): SGDLS, YYNGEE. Unmatched junction bases numbered 7, after V lost 4 bases and J lost 0 bases. CDR3 bases: TGTGCCAGCAGCAAAATCGGGGGGTCCTCCTACAATGAGCAGTTCTTC. Translated, it gives CASSKIGGSSYNEQFF.

This clone was seen more than once but under ten times. This CDR3 is CASRTGTGGGQETQYF. The CDR3 region has the DNA TGCGCCAGCAGGACGGGAACAGGGGGCGGCCAAGAGACCCAGTACTTC. The chain joins TRBV5-1 to TRBJ2-5, with 9 bases matching TRBD1. The germline V gene has CDR1 SGHRS and CDR2 YFSETQ. With 5 bases clipped from V and 1 base from J, the junction kept 9 bases outside the gene matches. The CDR3 contains 16 residues.

In this sample, this clone turned up a few times. The V and J genes are TRBV7-8 and TRBJ1-6; 8 nucleotides line up with TRBD1. Germline CDR1 is SGHVS and CDR2 is FQNEAQ. There are 14 residues in the CDR3. J was trimmed by 8 bases and V by 4 bases; bases with no gene match: 4. The CDR3 here is CASSSGQGDSPLHF. CDR3 in DNA: TGTGCCAGCAGCTCCGGACAGGGAGATTCACCCCTCCACTTT.

CDR3 loop: CASSSGGQPYEQYV. The CDR3, as DNA: TGTGCCAGCAGTAGCGGGGGGCAGCCCTACGAGCAGTACGTC. V and J are TRBV6-1 and TRBJ2-7, with 9 positions matching TRBD2. This CDR3 comprises 14 residues. Germline-derived CDR1 and CDR2 are MNHNS and SASEGT. The V segment lost 5 bases and the J segment 2 bases; nucleotides outside the gene matches: 4.

The V and J genes are TRBV2 and TRBJ1-4, with TRBD1 identical over 7 bases. The CDR3 has 16 amino acids. Germline V lookup: CDR1 SNHLY, CDR2 FYNNEI. V lost 1 base, J lost 7 bases, and 9 bases stayed unmatched. CDR3 sequence reads: CASSEEGRGQGEKLFF. The CDR3 DNA reads TGTGCCAGCAGTGAAGAAGGGAGGGGGCAGGGTGAAAAACTGTTTTTT.

The rearrangement uses TRBV11-2 and TRBJ1-4; 10 bases map to TRBD1. The CDR3 runs to 15 residues. Trimming took 1 base from V and 7 from J; bases not matched to a gene: 3. Germline CDR1 and CDR2: SGHAT and FQNNGV. This CDR3 is CASSLGQGAFEKLFF. The DNA of the CDR3 is TGTGCCAGCAGCTTAGGACAGGGGGCATTTGAAAAACTGTTTTTT.

The genes are TRBV6-4 and TRBJ1-2; a weak D match, TRBD1 (6 bases). The CDR3 covers 14 residues. Trimming pared 3 bases from V and 4 bases from J, leaving 12 bases between. CDR1 and CDR2 (germline): MRHNA, SNTAGT. CDR3 protein: CASSEGGLGYGYTF. CDR3 DNA sequence: TGTGCCAGCAGTGAGGGGGGCTTGGGCTATGGCTACACCTTC.

The rearrangement uses TRBV18 and TRBJ1-1, with D possibly matching TRBD1 (5 bases). Between the trimmed V and J ends, which lost 4 bases and 6 bases, there was a span of 18 bases. The CDR3 contains 15 residues. Germline loops: CDR1 KGHSH, CDR2 LQKENI. CDR3: CASSLAEDTRAEAFF. CDR3 DNA sequence: TGTGCCAGCTCACTAGCGGAGGACACTAGGGCTGAAGCTTTCTTT. Variable domain in full (rest from reference TRBV18 and TRBJ1-1): NAGVMQNPRHLVRRRGQEARLRCSPMKGHSHVYWYRQLPEEGLKFMVYLQKENIIDESGMPKERFSAEFPKEGPSILRIQQVVRGDSAAYFCASSLAEDTRAEAFFGQGTRLTVV.

V is TRBV6-5 and J is TRBJ2-3; TRBD2 might be the D (6 bases). Germline V gene lookup returns CDR1 MNHEY and CDR2 SVGAGI. The V gene lost 7 bases and the J gene lost 5 bases, with 16 bases spanning the gap. CDR3 length: 14 residues. CDR3 nucleotide sequence: TGTGCCAGCACGAGGGGACTGGGTCAAGATACGCAGTATTTT. Translating it yields CASTRGLGQDTQYF.

The genes are TRBV4-1 and TRBJ2-2, with 10 bases fitting TRBD1. Germline values: CDR1 MGHRA, CDR2 YSYEKL. V lost 1 base, J lost 6 bases, and 11 bases stayed unmatched. The CDR3 covers 18 residues. The CDR3 loop is CASSQALFRDRGAGELFF. CDR3 DNA sequence: TGCGCCAGCAGCCAAGCCTTATTCCGGGACAGGGGAGCCGGGGAGCTGTTTTTT.